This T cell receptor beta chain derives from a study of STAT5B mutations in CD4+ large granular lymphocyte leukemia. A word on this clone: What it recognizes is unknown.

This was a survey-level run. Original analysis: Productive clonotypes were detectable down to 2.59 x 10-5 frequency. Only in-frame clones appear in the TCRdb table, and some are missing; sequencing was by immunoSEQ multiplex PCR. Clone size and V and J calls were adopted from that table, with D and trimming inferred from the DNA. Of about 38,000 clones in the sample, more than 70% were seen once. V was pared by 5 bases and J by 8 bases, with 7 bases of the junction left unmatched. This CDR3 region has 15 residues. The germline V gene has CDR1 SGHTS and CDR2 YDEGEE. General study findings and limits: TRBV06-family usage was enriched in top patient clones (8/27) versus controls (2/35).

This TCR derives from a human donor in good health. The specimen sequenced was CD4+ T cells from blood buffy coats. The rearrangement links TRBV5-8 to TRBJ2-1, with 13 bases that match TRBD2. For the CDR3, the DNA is TGTGCCAGCAGAGAAGGACTAGCGGGGGTCTATGAGCAGTTCTTC. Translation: CASREGLAGVYEQFF.